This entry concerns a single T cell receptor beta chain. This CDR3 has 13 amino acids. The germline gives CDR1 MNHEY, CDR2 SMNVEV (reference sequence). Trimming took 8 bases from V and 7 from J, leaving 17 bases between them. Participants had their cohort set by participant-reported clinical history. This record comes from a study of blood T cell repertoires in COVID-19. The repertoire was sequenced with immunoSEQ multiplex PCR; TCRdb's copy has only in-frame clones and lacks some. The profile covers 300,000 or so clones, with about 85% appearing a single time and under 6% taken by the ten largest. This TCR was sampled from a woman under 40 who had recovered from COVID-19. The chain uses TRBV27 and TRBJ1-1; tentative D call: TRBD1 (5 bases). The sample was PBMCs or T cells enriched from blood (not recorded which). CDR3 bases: TGTGCCAGCCAAACACGGATGGGGCGTGAAGCTTTCTTT. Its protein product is CASQTRMGREAFF.